This T cell receptor beta chain comes out of a study of OX40 agonist ivuxolimab in advanced cancers. The overall study: A male proportion of over 70% was recorded, with mean age approximately 60 years and range roughly 23 to 79. Earlier treatment with anti-PD-1, anti-PD-L1 or anti-CTLA-4 was permitted, and 35% to 40% had received some.

The germline gives CDR1 SGHAT, CDR2 FQNNGV. The CDR3 is 11 amino acids. Sequencing used immunoSEQ multiplex PCR; TCRdb keeps in-frame clones, though not all of them. In the table there are 35,000 to 40,000 clones, about 90% of which are singletons. This specimen was CD4+ or CD8+ T cells sorted from blood, taken in a trial of the OX40 agonist ivuxolimab. The sequence was collected from an adult with an advanced solid tumor such as melanoma, head and neck, liver or kidney cancer. The rearrangement joins TRBV11-2 to TRBJ2-5; D not resolved. The end of the DNA fits TRBJ2-7 better, so the J call may be wrong. CDR3 residues: CASSSTYEQYF. In DNA form, the CDR3 reads TGTGCCAGCAGCTCCACCTACGAGCAGTACTTC.